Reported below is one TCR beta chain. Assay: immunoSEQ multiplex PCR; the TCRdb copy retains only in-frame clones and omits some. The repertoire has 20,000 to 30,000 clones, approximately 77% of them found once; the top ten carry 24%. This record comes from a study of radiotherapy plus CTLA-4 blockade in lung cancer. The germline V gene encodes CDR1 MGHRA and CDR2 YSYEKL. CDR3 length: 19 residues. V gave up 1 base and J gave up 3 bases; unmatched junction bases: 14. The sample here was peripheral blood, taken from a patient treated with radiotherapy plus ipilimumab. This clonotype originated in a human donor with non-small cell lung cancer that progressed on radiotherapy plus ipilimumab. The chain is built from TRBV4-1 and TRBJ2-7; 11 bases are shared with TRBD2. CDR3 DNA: TGCGCCAGCAGCCAAGGGCTAGCGGGAGGCCTAGAGGGTCTCTACGAGCAGTACTTC. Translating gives CASSQGLAGGLEGLYEQYF.